The T cell receptor beta chain described here comes from a study of blood T cell repertoires in COVID-19. Looking at the study overall: COVID-19 samples, acute and convalescent, were from the United States, Italy and Spain.

Assay: immunoSEQ multiplex PCR; the TCRdb copy retains only in-frame clones and omits some. The table shows 410,000 or so clones, with approximately 91% occurring only once. The junction had 12 bases not matched to a gene; V was cut back by 5 bases and J by 7 bases. Germline V gene sequence: CDR1 SGHVS, CDR2 FQNEAQ. This CDR3 has 16 residues. The Seattle site enrolled patients during active infection and followed them longitudinally. The source of this sequence is a middle-aged woman with COVID-19, enrolled during active disease. Sequencing was performed on peripheral blood. The chain carries TRBV7-8 and TRBJ1-5; TRBD1 aligns across 9 bases. CDR3 nucleotides: TGTGCCAGCAGCCCTAGATACAGGGGGCACGACCAGCCCCAGCATTTT. Translating gives CASSPRYRGHDQPQHF.